These 2 T cell receptor beta chains originate from one sample sequenced in a study of technical replicates of blood from a few donors. Assay used: immunoSEQ multiplex PCR; TCRdb lists only in-frame clones, some missing. The sample yields 75,000 to 90,000 clones, approximately 96% seen once. The sequenced material came from T cells isolated from PBMCs. All receptors come from a human donor in good health.

The CDR3 loop is CASFVSGNTYEQYF. The CDR3, as DNA: TGTGCCAGCTTCGTTAGCGGCAATACCTACGAGCAGTACTTC. This chain joins TRBV2 and TRBJ2-7, with D possibly TRBD2 on 6 matching bases. Trimming cost V 8 bases and J 2 bases, with 16 bases left between them. The CDR3 totals 14 residues. Germline CDR1 reads SNHLY; CDR2 reads FYNNEI. Based on the CDR3 plus reference TRBV2 and TRBJ2-7, the full variable domain is EPEVTQTPSHQVTQMGQEVILRCVPISNHLYFYWYRQILGQKVEFLVSFYNNEISEKSEIFDDQFSVERPDGSNFTLKIRSTKLEDSAMYFCASFVSGNTYEQYFGPGTRLTVT.

V is TRBV2 and J is TRBJ1-5; D possibly corresponds to TRBD1 (5 bases). Germline-derived CDR1 and CDR2 are SNHLY and FYNNEI. V was clipped by 7 bases and J by 7 bases, with 17 bases between them. The CDR3 consists of 14 residues. This chain's CDR3 is CASKGSEGRQPQHF. As DNA, the CDR3 is TGTGCCAGCAAAGGTTCGGAGGGACGACAGCCCCAGCATTTT.